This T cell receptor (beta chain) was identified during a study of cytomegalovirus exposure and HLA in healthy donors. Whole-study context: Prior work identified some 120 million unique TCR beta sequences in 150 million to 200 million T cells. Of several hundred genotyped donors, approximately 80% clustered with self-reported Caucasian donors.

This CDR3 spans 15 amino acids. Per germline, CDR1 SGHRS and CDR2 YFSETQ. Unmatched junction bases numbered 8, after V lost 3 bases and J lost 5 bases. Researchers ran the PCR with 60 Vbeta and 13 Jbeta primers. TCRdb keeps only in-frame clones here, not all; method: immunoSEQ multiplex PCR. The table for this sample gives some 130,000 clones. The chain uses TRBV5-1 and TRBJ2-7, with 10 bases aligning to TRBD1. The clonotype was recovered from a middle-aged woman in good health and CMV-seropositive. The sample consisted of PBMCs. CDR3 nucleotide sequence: TGCGCCAGCAGCTGGGGGGACAGGGGCTCGGACGAGCAGTACTTC. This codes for CASSWGDRGSDEQYF.